This passage covers 20 T cell receptor beta chains from one sample sequenced in a study of shared clonotypes between healthy human individuals. The repertoire was sequenced with immunoSEQ multiplex PCR; TCRdb's copy has only in-frame clones and lacks some. The sample includes more than 2 million clones, around 96% of them seen just once. Naive CD8 cells lacked CD45RO and underwent positive selection for CCR7, leaving out terminally differentiated effector memory CD45RA+ cells. The sequenced sample was naive CD8+ T cells sorted from blood. These receptors originate from a man between 18 and 35 years old in good health.

The chain couples TRBV27 to TRBJ2-3, with 11 bases lining up with TRBD2. The CDR3 runs 15 residues. CDR1 is MNHEY and CDR2 is SMNVEV in the germline V gene (reference sequence). V gave up 6 bases and J gave up 5 bases; unmatched junction bases: 7. Written as DNA, the CDR3 is TGTGCCAGCAGGCTTAGCGGGGGGGCTGGAGATACGCAGTATTTT. This translates into CASRLSGGAGDTQYF.

To note about this clone: Other DNA sequences of this sample code for an identical CDR3. The chain combines TRBV13 with TRBJ1-1, with 9 bases that match TRBD1. CDR3 length: 15 residues. With V trimmed by 0 bases and J by 1 base, 0 bases remained unmatched. CDR1 and CDR2 (germline): PRHDT, FYEKMQ (reference sequence). CDR3 sequence reads: CASSLGGQGNTEAFF. The CDR3 bases are TGTGCCAGCAGCTTAGGGGGACAGGGGAACACTGAAGCTTTCTTT. The full variable domain, with the rest looked up from reference TRBV13 and TRBJ1-1, is AAGVIQSPRHLIKEKRETATLKCYPIPRHDTVYWYQQGPGQDPQFLISFYEKMQSDKGSIPDRFSAQQFSDYHSELNMSSLELGDSALYFCASSLGGQGNTEAFFGQGTRLTVV.

The chain uses TRBV19 and TRBJ2-5; 7 bases align to TRBD2. The CDR3 length is 14 residues. CDR1 LNHDA and CDR2 SQIVND come from the germline V gene (reference sequence). The V segment lost 7 bases and the J segment 2 bases; nucleotides outside the gene matches: 7. In DNA form, the CDR3 reads TGTGCCAGTAACCAGGGCGGGGGTCAAGAGACCCAGTACTTC. Its protein product is CASNQGGGQETQYF.

The chain is built from TRBV10-1 and TRBJ1-1; no firm D call. The length of the CDR3 is 13 residues. Trimming shortened V by 3 bases and J by 0 bases, and 5 bases separated the two germline ends. Germline V CDR1 and CDR2: WNHNN, SYGVQD (reference sequence). The CDR3 here is CASSDNVNTEAFF. The CDR3 DNA is TGCGCCAGCAGTGACAACGTGAACACTGAAGCTTTCTTT.

The chain has TRBV21-1 and TRBJ2-7; no DNA check was done on the table's D call, TRBD1. TRBV21-1 has pseudogene status. This CDR3 region has 15 residues. The CDR3, as DNA: TGTGCCAGCAGCAAAGATTGGGGCCCCCCTGGCGAGCAGTACTTC. Translating it yields CASSKDWGPPGEQYF.

This clone was recorded once. This chain joins TRBV5-1 and TRBJ2-5; the D is unclear. Between the trimmed V and J ends, which lost 0 bases and 4 bases, there was a span of 10 bases. The CDR3 is 14 amino acids. Germline-derived CDR1 and CDR2 are SGHRS and YFSETQ. The CDR3 here is CASSLGGRGETQYF. CDR3 coding DNA: TGCGCCAGCAGCTTGGGTGGTAGAGGAGAGACCCAGTACTTC.

With respect to this clone: The sample contains more than one DNA sequence encoding this CDR3. The rearrangement links TRBV27 to TRBJ1-5; 7 bases are shared with TRBD1. The CDR3 totals 14 residues. Germline trimming cut 5 bases from V and 4 bases from J; bases unmatched to any gene: 5. The germline gives CDR1 MNHEY, CDR2 SMNVEV (reference sequence). CDR3 nucleotide sequence: TGTGCCAGCAGTACCCAGGGGGGAAATCAGCCCCAGCATTTT. This codes for CASSTQGGNQPQHF.

The chain recombines TRBV28 with TRBJ2-7; 9 nucleotides match TRBD1. This CDR3 is 14 amino acids long. V gave up 6 bases and J gave up 3 bases; unmatched junction bases: 6. Germline V gives CDR1 MDHEN, CDR2 SYDVKM. The CDR3 sequence: CASSQGQGGYEQYF. Here the CDR3 DNA reads TGTGCCAGCAGCCAGGGACAGGGAGGCTACGAGCAGTACTTC.

This chain joins TRBV2 and TRBJ1-5; no definite D call. There are 15 residues in the CDR3. Looked up from germline, CDR1 is SNHLY and CDR2 is FYNNEI. Trimming cost V 0 bases and J 2 bases, with 8 bases left between them. The CDR3 coding sequence is TGTGCCAGCAGTGAAGCTTGGAGGGGCAATCAGCCCCAGCATTTT. The encoded protein is CASSEAWRGNQPQHF. The entire variable domain, with the rest obtained from reference TRBV2 and TRBJ1-5, is as follows: EPEVTQTPSHQVTQMGQEVILRCVPISNHLYFYWYRQILGQKVEFLVSFYNNEISEKSEIFDDQFSVERPDGSNFTLKIRSTKLEDSAMYFCASSEAWRGNQPQHFGDGTRLSIL.

This rearrangement joins TRBV27 to TRBJ2-1; 11 bases line up with TRBD1. This CDR3 is built from 13 residues. Per the germline V gene, CDR1 is MNHEY and CDR2 is SMNVEV (reference sequence). V was clipped by 8 bases and J by 8 bases; unmatched bases: 5. The CDR3 loop is CASGDRGSHEQFF. The CDR3 bases are TGTGCCAGCGGGGACAGGGGGTCCCATGAGCAGTTCTTC.

V usage is TRBV27 and J usage is TRBJ2-6; D is ambiguous. V was pared by 4 bases and J by 5 bases, with 6 bases between. CDR1 and CDR2 (germline): MNHEY, SMNVEV (reference sequence). This CDR3 comprises 13 residues. CDR3 sequence: CASSYFRANVLTF. The CDR3 nucleotides read TGTGCCAGCAGTTATTTTAGGGCCAACGTCCTGACTTTC.

V usage is TRBV5-1 and J usage is TRBJ2-3; 7 nucleotides align to TRBD1. The CDR3 consists of 17 residues. After removal of 3 bases from V and 2 bases from J, the junction contained 12 bases not matched to a gene. The V gene's germline CDR1 is SGHRS and CDR2 YFSETQ. CDR3: CASSWDVTGVPTDTQYF. The CDR3 nucleotides are TGCGCCAGCAGCTGGGACGTAACAGGGGTCCCCACAGATACGCAGTATTTT.

J is TRBJ2-1 and V is TRBV12-5; 10 positions match TRBD2. Germline values: CDR1 LGHNT, CDR2 FRNRAP. J lost 0 bases, V lost 3 bases, and 5 bases had no gene match. This CDR3 is 17 amino acids long. The CDR3 reads CASGFVAGGYSYNEQFF. CDR3 DNA: TGTGCTAGTGGTTTCGTAGCGGGAGGATACTCCTACAATGAGCAGTTCTTC.

V and J are TRBV4-3 and TRBJ2-2; D uncertain. Trimming pared 4 bases from V and 8 bases from J, leaving 11 bases between. Germline V CDR1 and CDR2: LGHNA, YSLEER. The length of the CDR3 is 13 residues. Here the CDR3 reads CASSLTGGGELFF. CDR3 bases: TGCGCCAGCAGCCTCACTGGTGGGGGGGAGCTGTTTTTT.

The chain couples TRBV9 to TRBJ2-5, with D perhaps being TRBD1 or TRBD2 (5 bases each). The germline gives CDR1 SGDLS, CDR2 YYNGEE. V was cut by 4 bases and J by 1 base, with 17 bases left in between. The CDR3 contains 16 residues. The CDR3 region is CASSPGWGPLQETQYF. In DNA, the CDR3 is TGTGCCAGCAGCCCGGGGTGGGGCCCTCTCCAAGAGACCCAGTACTTC.

This chain links TRBV10-3 with TRBJ2-7, with D perhaps matching TRBD2 (6 bases). Germline CDR1 and CDR2: ENHRY and SYGVKD. Trimming stripped 0 bases from V and 5 bases from J, with 11 bases between. The length of the CDR3 is 14 residues. The DNA of the CDR3 is TGTGCCATCAGTGAGTCGAACGCGGGACACGAGCAGTACTTC. Translation gives CAISESNAGHEQYF.

The rearrangement links TRBV30 to TRBJ1-6; TRBD1 might be the D (6 bases). With 3 bases removed from V and 0 bases from J, the gap between germline ends came to 15 bases. The CDR3 covers 17 residues. Germline V gene lookup returns CDR1 GTSNPN and CDR2 SVGIG (reference sequence). The CDR3 DNA reads as TGTGCCTGGAGGGAACGAGACAGGAGCTCCTATAATTCACCCCTCCACTTT. It yields the protein CAWRERDRSSYNSPLHF. Full variable domain (remainder filled in from reference TRBV30 and TRBJ1-6): SQTIHQWPATLVQPVGSPLSLECTVEGTSNPNLYWYRQAAGRGLQLLFYSVGIGQISSEVPQNLSASRPQDRQFILSSKKLLLSDSGFYLCAWRERDRSSYNSPLHFGNGTRLTVT.

The chain employs TRBV5-1 and TRBJ2-7; 7 positions match TRBD1. This CDR3 is 13 amino acids long. V lost 7 bases and J lost 3; bases outside the gene matches: 7. Per germline, CDR1 SGHRS and CDR2 YFSETQ. The CDR3, as DNA: TGCGCCAGCGGACAGGCCCTGGGCTACGAGCAGTACTTC. Its protein product is CASGQALGYEQYF.

The chain carries TRBV4-3 and TRBJ2-5, with a possible D match to TRBD1 (7 bases). Germline V lookup: CDR1 LGHNA, CDR2 YSLEER. This CDR3 is 16 amino acids long. Trimming took 1 base from V and 5 from J, leaving 17 bases between them. The DNA of the CDR3 is TGCGCCAGCAGCCAAGTTATGGAGGGGGCTGGGGAGACCCAGTACTTC. Residues: CASSQVMEGAGETQYF.

The V gene is TRBV9, the J gene TRBJ2-1; no clear D. CDR3 length: 13 amino acids. Trimming took off 3 bases at V and 4 bases at J, with 8 bases between the two ends. Germline values: CDR1 SGDLS, CDR2 YYNGEE. In DNA form, the CDR3 reads TGTGCCAGCAGCGGATCGAATTACAATGAGCAGTTCTTC. Translating gives CASSGSNYNEQFF.